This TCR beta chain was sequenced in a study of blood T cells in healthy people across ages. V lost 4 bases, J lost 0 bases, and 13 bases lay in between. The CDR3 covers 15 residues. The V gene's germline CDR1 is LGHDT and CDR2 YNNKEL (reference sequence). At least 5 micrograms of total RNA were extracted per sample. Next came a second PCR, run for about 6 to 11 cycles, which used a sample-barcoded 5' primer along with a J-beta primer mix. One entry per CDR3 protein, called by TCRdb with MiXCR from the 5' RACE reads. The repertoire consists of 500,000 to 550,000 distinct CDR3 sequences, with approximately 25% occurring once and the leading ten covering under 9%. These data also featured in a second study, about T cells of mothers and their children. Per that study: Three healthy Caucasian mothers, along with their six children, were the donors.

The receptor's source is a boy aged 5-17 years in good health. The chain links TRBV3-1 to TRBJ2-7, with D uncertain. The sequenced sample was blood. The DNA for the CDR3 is TGTGCCAGCAGCCCCGGATATTCATCCTCCTACGAGCAGTACTTC. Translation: CASSPGYSSSYEQYF.